The rows below give T cell receptor beta chains drawn from one sample of a study of response to subunit inactivated influenza vaccine. TCRdb re-analysed the RT-PCR reads in MiXCR, keeping a single row per CDR3 protein. This sample has some 500,000 distinct CDR3 sequences, with approximately 17% found just once. This specimen consisted of CD4+ T cells sorted from PBMCs, obtained around 25 months after vaccination. The receptors were sampled from a man aged 45 to 75 who received an inactivated influenza vaccine. CDR3s include the opening cysteine and the closing phenylalanine or tryptophan. The order of the fields is CDR3 length, V gene, J gene, clone size, D gene, CDR3 DNA, CDR3 protein. A D gene is named only where the DNA matches it firmly. The listing skips clone size in some rows; elsewhere it reads once, few, many or a size class.

CDR3 length: 14; V gene: TRBV11-2; J gene: TRBJ2-7; clone size: many; D gene: NA; CDR3 DNA: TGTGCCAGCAGCCACACCCCAGGTCCCTACGAGCAGTACTTC; CDR3 protein: CASSHTPGPYEQYF
CDR3 length: 12; V gene: TRBV12-3/TRBV12-4; J gene: TRBJ1-5; clone size: few; D gene: NA; CDR3 DNA: TGTGCCAGCAGTTTCCCAGGGACGACCCAGCATTTT; CDR3 protein: CASSFPGTTQHF
CDR3 length: 12; V gene: TRBV29-1; J gene: TRBJ1-1; clone size: NA; D gene: NA; CDR3 DNA: TGCAGCGTGACAGACATGAACACTGAAGCTTTCTTT; CDR3 protein: CSVTDMNTEAFF
CDR3 length: 13; V gene: TRBV6-6; J gene: TRBJ2-7; clone size: NA; D gene: NA; CDR3 DNA: TGTGCCAGCAGTTACGACCGTTACTACGAGCAGTACTTC; CDR3 protein: CASSYDRYYEQYF
CDR3 length: 14; V gene: TRBV20-1; J gene: TRBJ1-1; clone size: few; D gene: TRBD1; CDR3 DNA: TGCAGTGCTATACAGGGGGCGCGGGTCTTGGAAGCTTTCTTT; CDR3 protein: CSAIQGARVLEAFF
CDR3 length: 16; V gene: TRBV28; J gene: TRBJ2-7; clone size: many; D gene: TRBD1; CDR3 DNA: TGTGCCACCAGTTCACCTACCGGGACAGGGGTATACGAGCAGTACTTC; CDR3 protein: CATSSPTGTGVYEQYF
CDR3 length: 17; V gene: TRBV27; J gene: TRBJ2-3; clone size: many; D gene: TRBD2; CDR3 DNA: TGTGCCAGCAGTTTACTAGCTACTAGCGGAGGCACAGATACGCAGTATTTT; CDR3 protein: CASSLLATSGGTDTQYF
CDR3 length: 13; V gene: TRBV29-1; J gene: TRBJ1-1; clone size: few; D gene: TRBD1; CDR3 DNA: TGCAGCGCCCTAGGACAGGCGAACACTGAAGCTTTCTTT; CDR3 protein: CSALGQANTEAFF
CDR3 length: 14; V gene: TRBV12-3/TRBV12-4; J gene: TRBJ2-4; clone size: many; D gene: TRBD1; CDR3 DNA: TGTGCCAGCAGGGGGACAGGGGGCCAAAGCATTCAGTACTTC; CDR3 protein: CASRGTGGQSIQYF
CDR3 length: 15; V gene: TRBV20-1; J gene: TRBJ2-5; clone size: few; D gene: TRBD2; CDR3 DNA: TGCAGTGCTAGAGTGACTAGCGGGAGCTCAGAGACCCAGTACTTC; CDR3 protein: CSARVTSGSSETQYF
CDR3 length: 19; V gene: TRBV9; J gene: TRBJ2-5; clone size: NA; D gene: TRBD2; CDR3 DNA: TGTGCCAGCAGCTCCGGAACCGGGACTAGCGGGAGGTACCAAGAGACCCAGTACTTC; CDR3 protein: CASSSGTGTSGRYQETQYF
CDR3 length: 14; V gene: TRBV20-1; J gene: TRBJ2-1; clone size: few; D gene: TRBD2; CDR3 DNA: TGCAGTGCCAGCCCGACTAGCGGGGGCAATGAGCAGTTCTTC; CDR3 protein: CSASPTSGGNEQFF
CDR3 length: 16; V gene: TRBV5-1; J gene: TRBJ2-3; clone size: few; D gene: TRBD2; CDR3 DNA: TGCGCCAGCAGCGTAACCGGGACTAGGGGGACAGATACGCAGTATTTT; CDR3 protein: CASSVTGTRGTDTQYF
CDR3 length: 14; V gene: TRBV19; J gene: TRBJ1-6; clone size: NA; D gene: TRBD1; CDR3 DNA: TGTGCCAGCGCGACAGGGCGGTCTGGTTCACCCCTCCACTTT; CDR3 protein: CASATGRSGSPLHF
CDR3 length: 15; V gene: TRBV27; J gene: TRBJ2-1; clone size: many; D gene: NA; CDR3 DNA: TGTGCCAGCAGTTTTCTAGCGAGCTCGAAAAATGAGCAGTTCTTC; CDR3 protein: CASSFLASSKNEQFF
CDR3 length: 15; V gene: TRBV20-1; J gene: TRBJ2-7; clone size: NA; D gene: NA; CDR3 DNA: TGCAGTGCTAGGTCCTGGACCTGGGGCTCCTACGAGCAGTACTTC; CDR3 protein: CSARSWTWGSYEQYF
CDR3 length: 15; V gene: TRBV7-2; J gene: TRBJ1-5; clone size: many; D gene: NA; CDR3 DNA: TGTGCCAGCAGCGGCACAGGGTATAGCAATCAGCCCCAGCATTTT; CDR3 protein: CASSGTGYSNQPQHF
CDR3 length: 13; V gene: TRBV3-1; J gene: TRBJ1-1; clone size: few; D gene: NA; CDR3 DNA: TGTGCCAGCAGCCCGTTGACAGAATCTGAAGCTTTCTTT; CDR3 protein: CASSPLTESEAFF
CDR3 length: 14; V gene: TRBV20-1; J gene: TRBJ2-7; clone size: NA; D gene: TRBD2; CDR3 DNA: TGCAGTGCTCGGAGCGGGAGGGCCTTTAGCGAGCAGTACTTC; CDR3 protein: CSARSGRAFSEQYF
CDR3 length: 13; V gene: TRBV6-1; J gene: TRBJ2-4; clone size: few; D gene: NA; CDR3 DNA: TGTGCCAGCACCAGTTTAGCCAAAAACATTCAGTACTTC; CDR3 protein: CASTSLAKNIQYF
CDR3 length: 11; V gene: TRBV3-1; J gene: TRBJ2-7; clone size: few; D gene: NA; CDR3 DNA: TGTGCCAGCCAGAATGATGTCGAGCAGTACTTC; CDR3 protein: CASQNDVEQYF
CDR3 length: 17; V gene: TRBV19; J gene: TRBJ2-7; clone size: few; D gene: TRBD2; CDR3 DNA: TGTGCCAGTAGTATAGGGACTAGCGGGAGAAGTCGTGTCGAGCAGTACTTC; CDR3 protein: CASSIGTSGRSRVEQYF
CDR3 length: 16; V gene: TRBV9; J gene: TRBJ2-1; clone size: NA; D gene: TRBD2; CDR3 DNA: TGTGCCAGCAGCGTAGGTCCGCGACTAGCGGAAAATGAGCAGTTCTTC; CDR3 protein: CASSVGPRLAENEQFF
CDR3 length: 15; V gene: TRBV4-3; J gene: TRBJ2-2; clone size: NA; D gene: NA; CDR3 DNA: TGCGCCAGCAGCCAAGATCTTGGGGATACCGGGGAGCTGTTTTTT; CDR3 protein: CASSQDLGDTGELFF
CDR3 length: 16; V gene: TRBV4-3; J gene: TRBJ1-1; clone size: many; D gene: NA; CDR3 DNA: TGCGCCAGCAGCCGTACCTCACTCGACAGGAACACTGAAGCTTTCTTT; CDR3 protein: CASSRTSLDRNTEAFF
CDR3 length: 15; V gene: TRBV6-1; J gene: TRBJ1-6; clone size: few; D gene: NA; CDR3 DNA: TGTGCCAGCAAAATCAACAGGAGTACGAATTCACCCCTCCACTTT; CDR3 protein: CASKINRSTNSPLHF
CDR3 length: 14; V gene: TRBV6-1; J gene: TRBJ1-4; clone size: many; D gene: TRBD1; CDR3 DNA: TGTGCCAGCAGCGCGACAGGGCCTAATGAAAAACTGTTTTTT; CDR3 protein: CASSATGPNEKLFF
CDR3 length: 12; V gene: TRBV20-1; J gene: TRBJ2-1; clone size: NA; D gene: NA; CDR3 DNA: TGCAGTGCCCAAGGACTAGGGGGTGAGCAGTTCTTC; CDR3 protein: CSAQGLGGEQFF
CDR3 length: 16; V gene: TRBV6-5; J gene: TRBJ2-1; clone size: few; D gene: TRBD2; CDR3 DNA: TGTGCCAGCAGTTACTCGCCTCCGGGAGGCTACAATGAGCAGTTCTTC; CDR3 protein: CASSYSPPGGYNEQFF
CDR3 length: 13; V gene: TRBV12-3/TRBV12-4; J gene: TRBJ2-7; clone size: NA; D gene: NA; CDR3 DNA: TGTGCCAGCAGTTCGGACTCCAGGTACGAGCAGTACTTC; CDR3 protein: CASSSDSRYEQYF
CDR3 length: 13; V gene: TRBV20-1; J gene: TRBJ2-7; clone size: NA; D gene: NA; CDR3 DNA: TGCAGTGCTAGGGTAACAGGGTACTACGAGCAGTACTTC; CDR3 protein: CSARVTGYYEQYF
CDR3 length: 15; V gene: TRBV2; J gene: TRBJ2-2; clone size: NA; D gene: NA; CDR3 DNA: TGTGCCAGCAGTGAACGACAGTTGAACACCGGGGAGCTGTTTTTT; CDR3 protein: CASSERQLNTGELFF
CDR3 length: 15; V gene: TRBV3-1; J gene: TRBJ2-7; clone size: few; D gene: TRBD1; CDR3 DNA: TGTGCCAGCAGCCTCACCGGGACAGGTTCGTCCGAGCAGTACTTC; CDR3 protein: CASSLTGTGSSEQYF
CDR3 length: 18; V gene: TRBV4-2; J gene: TRBJ2-1; clone size: few; D gene: NA; CDR3 DNA: TGTGCCAGCAGCCAAGATAGTTTTGTAAGGATATCCTACAATGAGCAGTTCTTC; CDR3 protein: CASSQDSFVRISYNEQFF